The 9 T cell receptor beta chains presented below share a single source sample, sequenced in a study of spatial heterogeneity in lung cancer. Time point reported: blood at routine non-recurrence follow-up after resection. Via MiXCR, TCRdb re-called the 5' RACE reads, giving one row per CDR3 protein. The sample yields fewer than 3,000 distinct CDR3 sequences, roughly 26% seen once. The input for sequencing was PBMCs, taken at follow-up. These TCRs come from a male donor with early-stage non-small cell lung cancer.

To note about this clonotype: This beta chain is a stray read from a library made for alpha chains; its abundance is not meaningful. The chain links TRBV18 to TRBJ2-3; no definite D call. The ends were cut back, 3 bases at V and 1 base at J, with 14 bases in the middle. Germline lookup yields CDR1 KGHSH and CDR2 LQKENI. The CDR3 runs to 16 residues. The CDR3 loop reads CASSPPERYRTDTQYF. In DNA, the CDR3 is TGTGCCAGCTCACCGCCGGAACGGTACCGCACAGATACGCAGTATTTT.

This clonotype was counted only a few times. This beta chain appears as a stray read in a library generated for alpha chains; its size is not informative. This sequence joins TRBV10-3 and TRBJ2-2; perhaps TRBD2 as D (6 bases). Germline values: CDR1 ENHRY, CDR2 SYGVKD. The V end lost 11 bases, the J end lost 7 bases, and 20 bases lay between the germline ends. This CDR3 comprises 14 residues. The CDR3 nucleotides read TGTGCCGTCGGATCCCGGGAGCATGGCGGGGAGCTGTTTTTT. Its protein product is CAVGSREHGGELFF.

This clonotype was picked up a small number of times. The size of this beta chain means little, since it is a stray read in a library made for alpha chains. The rearrangement links TRBV20-1 to TRBJ2-7; D gene ambiguous. This CDR3 comprises 9 residues. Germline V lookup: CDR1 DFQATT, CDR2 SNEGSKA (reference sequence). V was trimmed by 4 bases and J by 6 bases, leaving 4 bases between them. The CDR3 nucleotides are TGCAGTGCTATGCCCGAGCAGTACTTC. Residues: CSAMPEQYF.

Concerning this clonotype itself: The library was prepared for alpha chains; this beta chain is a stray read, so its frequency means little. This chain uses TRBV7-9 with TRBJ2-6; D remains unclear. Looked up from germline, CDR1 is SEHNR and CDR2 is FQNEAQ (reference sequence). The V gene lost 1 base and the J gene lost 8 bases, with 9 bases spanning the gap. This CDR3 is built from 14 residues. The CDR3 loop is CASSLDRATNVLTF. In DNA form, the CDR3 reads TGTGCCAGCAGCTTAGACCGGGCGACCAACGTCCTGACTTTC. The full variable domain, rest sourced from reference TRBV7-9 and TRBJ2-6, is DTGVSQNPRHKITKRGQNVTFRCDPISEHNRLYWYRQTLGQGPEFLTYFQNEAQLEKSRLLSDRFSAERPKGSFSTLEIQRTEQGDSAMYLCASSLDRATNVLTFGAGSRLTVL.

To note about this clonotype: For a library built for alpha chains, this beta chain is a stray read; little rests on its size. The chain joins TRBV20-1 to TRBJ1-2, with 7 bases identical to TRBD1. The CDR3 contains 14 residues. The V gene end was trimmed by 5 bases and the J gene end by 0 bases; junction bases not matched to a gene: 6. Germline loops: CDR1 DFQATT, CDR2 SNEGSKA (reference sequence). The CDR3 region is CSAPGTVTNYGYTF. CDR3 DNA sequence: TGCAGTGCTCCCGGGACAGTTACTAACTATGGCTACACCTTC.

As regards this clonotype: In a library made to pick up alpha chains, this beta chain is a stray read with a size that means little. The chain is built from TRBV5-1 and TRBJ2-1; tentatively, D is TRBD2 (6 bases). CDR3 length equals 13 residues. Germline loops: CDR1 SGHRS, CDR2 YFSETQ. The germline V and J ends were trimmed by 4 bases and 7 bases, with 12 bases remaining between them. CDR3 sequence reads: CASSHNAGNEQFF. DNA for the CDR3: TGCGCCAGCAGCCATAACGCGGGAAATGAGCAGTTCTTC.

This clonotype counts as medium-sized (0.01 to 0.1%). The library was built for alpha chains, so this beta chain is an off-target read and its size means little. The rearrangement joins TRBV7-6 to TRBJ1-2, with TRBD1 as a possible D gene (6 bases). The CDR3 consists of 14 residues. V was pared by 5 bases and J by 0 bases, with 10 bases between. CDR1 is SGHVS and CDR2 is FNYEAQ in the germline V gene. The CDR3: CASSRDTANYGYTF. The DNA for the CDR3 is TGTGCCAGCAGCCGGGACACAGCTAACTATGGCTACACCTTC.

By sample fraction, this clonotype is medium-sized (0.01 to 0.1%). Within a library made for alpha chains, this beta chain is off target, and its count is uninformative. This rearrangement joins TRBV28 to TRBJ2-7; no reliable D call. CDR1 is MDHEN, CDR2 SYDVKM, per germline. The CDR3 has 12 amino acids. Trimming cost V 3 bases and J 4 bases, with 7 bases left between them. The CDR3 sequence is CASSFQNYEQYF. As DNA, the CDR3 is TGTGCCAGCAGTTTCCAGAATTACGAGCAGTACTTC.

This clonotype was observed a few times. This beta chain turned up in a library designed for alpha chains; as an off-target read, its abundance says little. The V and J genes are TRBV28 and TRBJ2-7; no firm D call. Germline lookup yields CDR1 MDHEN and CDR2 SYDVKM. CDR3 size: 13 residues. Trimming took off 7 bases at V and 3 bases at J, with 13 bases between the two ends. This CDR3 reads CASTAPPRYEQYF. For the CDR3, the DNA is TGTGCCAGCACCGCCCCCCCCCGCTACGAGCAGTACTTC.